This section outlines one T cell receptor beta chain sequence together with its context. Its antigen remains unknown. The V and J ends lost 1 base and 6 bases respectively, with 10 bases between them. The germline gives CDR1 SQVTM, CDR2 ANQGSEA. The CDR3 extends over 12 amino acids. This record comes from a study of cytomegalovirus exposure and HLA in healthy donors. Across the whole study: Among around 180 million T cells, an earlier analysis found 117 million unique TCR beta sequences. General observations from the study: The classifier reportedly diagnosed cytomegalovirus status with high sensitivity and specificity. Later analysis associated a missense DCLRE1C variant with TCR beta V- and J-gene trimming.

The PCR employed 60 Vbeta primers together with 13 Jbeta primers. In the original analysis: The authors later counted 70 million to 85 million unique TCR beta chains, approximately 12 million of them shared. Measured with immunoSEQ multiplex PCR; TCRdb has only the in-frame clones, and not every one. The D gene and trimming were derived from the DNA, and the V and J assignments and clone size from that table. The table shows 55,000 to 70,000 clones, with around 68% occurring only once. The receptor comes from a man aged 40-55 years in good health and CMV-seropositive. Source material: PBMCs. This chain uses TRBV29-1 with TRBJ2-7, with D possibly matching TRBD1 (6 bases). CDR3 nucleotides: TGCAGCGTTGAAGGCCAGGGGTTCGAGCAGTACTTC. This encodes CSVEGQGFEQYF.